These 25 T cell receptor beta chains came from one sample sequenced in a study of shared clonotypes between healthy human individuals. Only CD45RO-negative cells positively selected for CCR7 counted as naive CD8 cells, so terminally differentiated effector memory CD45RA+ cells were excluded. Sequencing used immunoSEQ multiplex PCR; TCRdb keeps in-frame clones, though not all of them. The data hold about 750,000 clones, with roughly 92% observed a single time. The sample comprised naive CD8+ T cells sorted from blood. The receptors come from a man aged 25 to 45 in good health.

This rearrangement joins TRBV5-1 to TRBJ2-3; 11 nucleotides match TRBD2. Per germline, CDR1 SGHRS and CDR2 YFSETQ. V trimming: 6 bases; J trimming: 4 bases; junction bases outside the gene matches: 10. This CDR3 contains 16 residues. For the CDR3, the DNA is TGCGCCAGCACGTGGGAGACTAGCGGGATGTCAGATACGCAGTATTTT. Encoded protein: CASTWETSGMSDTQYF.

The CDR3 reads CSVDGTTGTSYNEQFF. The CDR3, as DNA: TGCAGCGTTGACGGTACTACCGGGACTTCCTACAATGAGCAGTTCTTC. The genes are TRBV29-1 and TRBJ2-1, with D possibly being TRBD2 (6 bases). The germline V gene has CDR1 SQVTM and CDR2 ANQGSEA. The V gene lost 3 bases and the J gene lost 1 base, with 16 bases spanning the gap. This CDR3 spans 16 amino acids.

J is TRBJ1-1 and V is TRBV5-1; no definite D call. CDR1 and CDR2 (germline): SGHRS, YFSETQ. The V end lost 0 bases, the J end lost 4 bases, and 10 bases lay between the germline ends. This CDR3 comprises 14 residues. For the CDR3, the DNA is TGCGCCAGCAGCTTGGCTTGGGAAGGCACTGAAGCTTTCTTT. Its translation is CASSLAWEGTEAFF. The full variable domain, rest sourced from reference TRBV5-1 and TRBJ1-1, is KAGVTQTPRYLIKTRGQQVTLSCSPISGHRSVSWYQQTPGQGLQFLFEYFSETQRNKGNFPGRFSGRQFSNSRSEMNVSTLELGDSALYLCASSLAWEGTEAFFGQGTRLTVV.

The chain employs TRBV28 and TRBJ1-5, with D perhaps TRBD1 (6 bases). CDR1 MDHEN and CDR2 SYDVKM come from the germline V gene. The CDR3 has 14 residues. V gave up 4 bases and J gave up 5 bases, with 12 bases separating them. CDR3 residues: CASSSRDNHQPQHF. CDR3 in DNA: TGTGCCAGCAGTTCCCGGGACAATCATCAGCCCCAGCATTTT.

V gene TRBV29-1 combines with J gene TRBJ1-2, with TRBD1 as a possible D gene (5 bases). Germline V lookup: CDR1 SQVTM, CDR2 ANQGSEA. The CDR3 is 13 amino acids. V gave up 6 bases and J gave up 0 bases, with 11 bases separating them. CDR3 protein: CSVRQSTNYGYTF. CDR3 DNA: TGCAGCGTCCGACAGTCAACTAACTATGGCTACACCTTC.

The V call is TRBV7-2, the J call TRBJ2-7, with 8 bases identical to TRBD1. V was pared by 1 base and J by 6 bases, with 11 bases of the junction left unmatched. Per the germline V gene, CDR1 is SGHTA and CDR2 is FQGNSA. The CDR3 extends over 16 amino acids. The CDR3 loop is CASSLGTLGQGGEQYF. CDR3 nucleotides: TGTGCCAGCAGCTTAGGAACACTTGGACAGGGTGGCGAGCAGTACTTC.

This chain joins TRBV19 and TRBJ2-1; TRBD1 aligns across 10 bases. The trim removed 3 bases at V and 4 bases at J, leaving 12 bases unmatched. CDR3 size: 18 residues. Germline V CDR1 and CDR2: LNHDA, SQIVND (reference sequence). CDR3 residues: CASSIDIMGTGAYNEQFF. As DNA, the CDR3 is TGTGCCAGTAGTATTGATATAATGGGGACAGGGGCATACAATGAGCAGTTCTTC. Based on the CDR3 plus reference TRBV19 and TRBJ2-1, the full variable domain is DGGITQSPKYLFRKEGQNVTLSCEQNLNHDAMYWYRQDPGQGLRLIYYSQIVNDFQKGDIAEGYSVSREKKESFPLTVTSAQKNPTAFYLCASSIDIMGTGAYNEQFFGPGTRLTVL.

V is TRBV12-2 and J is TRBJ2-5; TRBD2 reflects the table's D call only, with no check against the DNA. TRBV12-2 is a pseudogene segment. This CDR3 has 16 residues. The CDR3: CASRFLKLAHQETQYF. In DNA, the CDR3 is TGTGCAAGTCGCTTCCTAAAACTAGCGCACCAAGAGACCCAGTACTTC.

In this sample, this clone turned up a few times. This chain uses TRBV2 with TRBJ2-7, with D tentatively TRBD1 or TRBD2 (5 bases each). CDR1 and CDR2 (germline): SNHLY, FYNNEI. The V and J ends lost 6 bases and 5 bases respectively, with 17 bases between them. The CDR3 consists of 14 residues. The CDR3 region is CASSPGHLGDEQYF. CDR3 sequence (DNA): TGTGCCAGCAGCCCGGGGCACCTAGGCGACGAGCAGTACTTC.

This sequence joins TRBV9 and TRBJ1-6, with 7 bases matching TRBD1. The length of the CDR3 is 18 residues. CDR1 SGDLS and CDR2 YYNGEE come from the germline V gene. The V gene end was trimmed by 2 bases and the J gene end by 7 bases; junction bases not matched to a gene: 15. In nucleotides, the CDR3 is TGTGCCAGCAGCGTTCCTACAGGGGACGGGACGTTGAATTCACCCCTCCACTTT. Protein sequence: CASSVPTGDGTLNSPLHF.

The chain uses TRBV6-5 and TRBJ2-2; TRBD2 might be the D (5 bases). This CDR3 is built from 13 residues. Germline assignment: CDR1 MNHEY and CDR2 SVGAGI. V lost 5 bases to trimming and J lost 5 bases, with 9 bases between them. In nucleotides, the CDR3 is TGTGCCAGCAGTCGAGGGATTACCGGGGAGCTGTTTTTT. Amino acid sequence: CASSRGITGELFF.

The rearrangement links TRBV7-9 to TRBJ2-2; D remains unclear. Germline loops: CDR1 SEHNR, CDR2 FQNEAQ (reference sequence). This CDR3 is built from 17 residues. V lost 6 bases to trimming and J lost 7 bases, with 24 bases between them. The CDR3 protein is CASRVRSQGFSGGELFF. The CDR3 DNA is TGTGCCAGCAGAGTTCGGAGTCAAGGGTTCTCCGGCGGGGAGCTGTTTTTT.

A word on this clone: Other DNA sequences of this sample code for an identical CDR3. The rearrangement links TRBV27 to TRBJ2-7, with a tentative D call TRBD2 (5 bases). Germline V gene sequence: CDR1 MNHEY, CDR2 SMNVEV (reference sequence). Trimming took 4 bases from V and 4 from J, leaving 8 bases between them. CDR3 size: 12 residues. The CDR3 DNA reads TGTGCCAGCAGTTCAACGGGGTACGAGCAGTACTTC. This gives the protein CASSSTGYEQYF.

The chain links TRBV5-4 to TRBJ1-1, with TRBD1 as a possible D gene (6 bases). V was cut by 4 bases and J by 4 bases, with 14 bases left in between. The CDR3 spans 14 residues. CDR1 SGHNT and CDR2 YYREEE come from the germline V gene (reference sequence). The CDR3 bases are TGTGCCAGCAGCCCCCCGGACAGATCCACTGAAGCTTTCTTT. Translation gives CASSPPDRSTEAFF.

V and J are TRBV14 and TRBJ2-1; the D call may be TRBD1 or TRBD2 (6 bases each). From germline, CDR1 is SGHDN and CDR2 FVKESK. The CDR3 is 16 residues long. V lost 4 bases, J lost 0 bases, and 13 bases lay in between. The CDR3 spells CASSRLEGGSYNEQFF. The CDR3 nucleotides read TGTGCCAGCAGCCGACTAGAAGGGGGCTCCTACAATGAGCAGTTCTTC.

The chain combines TRBV27 with TRBJ2-1; no reliable D call. V was clipped by 2 bases and J by 2 bases, with 7 bases between them. There are 14 residues in the CDR3. Germline V gene sequence: CDR1 MNHEY, CDR2 SMNVEV (reference sequence). CDR3 region: CASSLRLAYNEQFF. The CDR3 region has the DNA TGTGCCAGCAGTTTAAGGCTAGCCTACAATGAGCAGTTCTTC.

The chain combines TRBV6-6 with TRBJ2-1; perhaps TRBD1 as D (6 bases). Germline lookup yields CDR1 MNHNY and CDR2 SVGAGI (reference sequence). Trimming pared 7 bases from V and 10 bases from J, leaving 11 bases between. This CDR3 has 11 amino acids. CDR3 residues: CASTKTGEQFF. The DNA of the CDR3 is TGTGCCAGCACCAAAACAGGGGAGCAGTTCTTC.

The chain joins TRBV25-1 to TRBJ2-5; a weak D match, TRBD1 (6 bases). CDR3 length equals 15 residues. CDR1 is MGHDK, CDR2 SYGVNS, per germline. Trimming cost V 5 bases and J 5 bases, with 18 bases left between them. DNA for the CDR3: TGTGCCAGCAGTTATTCGACAGGACCGGTGGAGACCCAGTACTTC. Amino acids: CASSYSTGPVETQYF.

The chain carries TRBV27 and TRBJ2-2; the match to TRBD1 covers 9 bases. This CDR3 is built from 14 residues. Germline-derived CDR1 and CDR2 are MNHEY and SMNVEV (reference sequence). J lost 7 bases, V lost 5 bases, and 5 bases had no gene match. The CDR3 bases are TGTGCCAGCAGTCTGGGACAGGGTTTCGGGGAGCTGTTTTTT. This encodes CASSLGQGFGELFF.

J is TRBJ1-1 and V is TRBV7-9; no clear D gene. From germline, CDR1 is SEHNR and CDR2 FQNEAQ (reference sequence). This CDR3 has 15 amino acids. Trimming took 2 bases from V and 3 from J, leaving 13 bases between them. The chain's CDR3 is CASSLPVGIYTEAFF. For the CDR3, the DNA is TGTGCCAGCAGCTTACCCGTTGGGATCTACACTGAAGCTTTCTTT. Supplemented by reference TRBV7-9 and TRBJ1-1, the full variable domain reads DTGVSQNPRHKITKRGQNVTFRCDPISEHNRLYWYRQTLGQGPEFLTYFQNEAQLEKSRLLSDRFSAERPKGSFSTLEIQRTEQGDSAMYLCASSLPVGIYTEAFFGQGTRLTVV.

To note about this clone: A much larger clone differs from this one at a single base, so this may be a read error. The chain uses TRBV9 and TRBJ1-5, with D uncertain. The CDR3 has 13 residues. Germline CDR1 and CDR2: SGDLS and YYNGEE. The CDR3 region is CASSRNSNQSQHF. The CDR3 DNA reads as TGTGCCAGCAGCAGGAATAGCAATCAGTCCCAGCATTTT.

J is TRBJ2-1 and V is TRBV9, with 12 bases identical to TRBD2. Germline CDR1 reads SGDLS; CDR2 reads YYNGEE. The CDR3 loop spans 13 amino acids. Trimming removed 7 bases from V and 6 bases from J; junction bases left unmatched: 2. In DNA form, the CDR3 reads TGTGCCAGCGAGACTAGCGGGAGCAATGAGCAGTTCTTC. This translates into CASETSGSNEQFF.

The chain couples TRBV7-3 to TRBJ2-1; D gene uncertain. Germline V gene sequence: CDR1 SGHTA, CDR2 FQGTGA. Trimming left V 1 base short and J 8 bases short, with 27 bases between. The CDR3 runs 19 residues. As DNA, the CDR3 is TGTGCCAGCAGCTTAAACCCAGGACCGAATCGTTTTCCCTGGGATGAGCAGTTCTTC. Its translation: CASSLNPGPNRFPWDEQFF.

This chain uses TRBV29-1 with TRBJ2-3, with 7 bases matching TRBD1. This CDR3 is 15 amino acids long. Per the germline V gene, CDR1 is SQVTM and CDR2 is ANQGSEA. The trim removed 2 bases at V and 1 base at J, leaving 6 bases unmatched. The CDR3 spells CSVEKSGQGTDTQYF. DNA for the CDR3: TGCAGCGTTGAAAAATCCGGACAGGGCACAGATACGCAGTATTTT.

The V gene is TRBV11-2, the J gene TRBJ2-7; TRBD1 matches 7 bases. In germline, CDR1 is SGHAT, CDR2 FQNNGV. The CDR3 is made up of 15 amino acids. Trimming cost V 3 bases and J 6 bases; bases outside gene matches: 11. The CDR3 DNA reads TGTGCCAGCAGCTTTACCCCCCCAGGGGACAGCGAGCAGTACTTC. This encodes CASSFTPPGDSEQYF. The entire variable domain, with the rest obtained from reference TRBV11-2 and TRBJ2-7, is as follows: EAGVAQSPRYKIIEKRQSVAFWCNPISGHATLYWYQQILGQGPKLLIQFQNNGVVDDSQLPKDRFSAERLKGVDSTLKIQPAKLEDSAVYLCASSFTPPGDSEQYFGPGTRLTVT.